Listed below are T cell receptor beta chains from one sample, sequenced in a study of CD8 T cells in Susac syndrome. TCRdb independently ran MiXCR on the immunoSEQ multiplex PCR reads; one entry per CDR3 protein. This table holds roughly 200,000 distinct CDR3 sequences, over 90% found once. Material for sequencing was CD4+ T cells from PBMCs. The receptor source for this set is a human donor with Susac syndrome. Each CDR3 is given with its conserved first and last residue.

TRBJ2-7 | TRBV15 | CATSRGLAGETYEQYF
TRBJ1-1 | TRBV5-4 | CASSLAGQMNTEAFF
TRBJ2-2 | TRBV19 | CASSNTGPPSRELFF
TRBJ2-7 | TRBV20-1 | CSARGQAGGGYEQYF
TRBJ1-1 | TRBV9 | CASSVVAGGEAFF
TRBJ1-4 | TRBV18 | CASSPKTGDENEKLFF
TRBJ1-2 | TRBV10-3 | CAISELGGRNGYTF
TRBJ2-3 | TRBV7-9 | CASSLGLGADTQYF
TRBJ2-2 | TRBV6-2/TRBV6-3 | CASSSLLGGTGELFF
TRBJ2-1 | TRBV6-5 | CASSYPGTSGRYNEQFF
TRBJ1-1 | TRBV11-2 | CASSSTQGRGTEAFF
TRBJ2-2 | TRBV7-2 | CASSFYWGNAGELFF
TRBJ2-6 | TRBV4-2 | CASSPGGANVLTF
TRBJ1-2 | TRBV23-1 | CASSQPGQAYGYTF
TRBJ1-2 | TRBV7-9 | CASSFSGDGYTF
TRBJ2-3 | TRBV5-4 | CASSPPSGPSTDTQYF
TRBJ2-3 | TRBV12-3/TRBV12-4 | CASSPTGRFTDTQYF